This TCR beta chain was recorded in a study of blood T cell repertoires in COVID-19. Overall study: Samples came from the United States, Italy and Spain, spanning acute and convalescent COVID-19.

Data came from immunoSEQ multiplex PCR; TCRdb stores just in-frame clones and leaves some out. The data hold 150,000 to 200,000 clones, with approximately 95% observed a single time. V was trimmed by 6 bases and J by 1 base, leaving 16 bases between them. The CDR3 contains 16 residues. Germline V gene lookup returns CDR1 SGDLS and CDR2 YYNGEE. This clone occurred once. Seattle cases were enrolled at active infection and followed longitudinally. The source of this sequence is an older woman with COVID-19, enrolled during active disease. Sample: peripheral blood. The chain carries TRBV9 and TRBJ2-2; D remains ambiguous. The CDR3 is CASTDQRLGNTGELFF. The CDR3 DNA sequence: TGTGCCAGCACCGATCAGCGCCTGGGGAACACCGGGGAGCTGTTTTTT.